This is a list of T cell receptor beta chains from one sample in a study of early T cells in non-severe SARS-CoV-2 infection. TCRdb re-called the 5' RACE reads with MiXCR, one entry per CDR3 protein. The table includes about 94,000 distinct CDR3 sequences, 13% detected once. Sequencing used whole blood. The receptor source for this set is an adult who was a healthcare worker with PCR-confirmed SARS-CoV-2 infection or an uninfected control (not recorded which). CDR3s include the opening cysteine and the closing phenylalanine or tryptophan. The D gene is left open where the match is weak. Rows give clone size only sometimes, using once, few, many, or a class for an expanded clone.

v_call	j_call	clone_size	d_call	cdr3_aa	cdr3_nt
TRBV12-3/TRBV12-4	TRBJ1-1	few	-	CASSPTSTEAFF	TGTGCCAGCAGCCCAACCTCCACTGAAGCTTTCTTT
TRBV19	TRBJ1-5	few	-	CASSGVGPGQPQHF	TGTGCCAGTAGTGGGGTCGGACCAGGTCAGCCCCAGCATTTT
TRBV7-9	TRBJ1-4	-	-	CASSRDRNEKLFF	TGTGCCAGCAGCAGGGACCGTAATGAAAAACTGTTTTTT
TRBV5-1	TRBJ1-1	few	-	CASSSLLYEAFF	TGCGCCAGCAGCTCCCTCCTTTATGAAGCTTTCTTT
TRBV24-1	TRBJ2-2	many	-	CATSDFYTGELFF	TGTGCCACCAGTGATTTTTACACCGGGGAGCTGTTTTTT
TRBV2	TRBJ2-3	many	-	CASSEWDTRGSTQYF	TGTGCCAGCAGTGAGTGGGACACCCGGGGGAGTACGCAGTATTTT
TRBV29-1	TRBJ2-1	many	-	CSVEIRAYNEQFF	TGCAGCGTTGAAATCCGGGCCTACAATGAGCAGTTCTTC
TRBV7-6	TRBJ1-4	few	TRBD1	CASSPRDRSNEKLFF	TGTGCCAGCAGCCCCAGGGACAGGTCGAATGAAAAACTGTTTTTT
TRBV28	TRBJ1-1	-	TRBD1	CASSSGGATATAFF	TGTGCCAGCAGTTCAGGGGGCGCGACGGCCACGGCTTTCTTT
TRBV7-2	TRBJ2-3	-	TRBD2	CASSPSTRTSGRDTQYF	TGTGCCAGCAGCCCATCAACTCGGACTAGCGGCAGAGATACGCAGTATTTT
TRBV19	TRBJ1-5	-	TRBD1	CACLQRTGGRRPQHF	TGTGCCTGTCTCCAGAGGACAGGTGGTCGTCGGCCCCAGCATTTT
TRBV12-3/TRBV12-4	TRBJ2-7	-	TRBD1	CASSFRGQGLYEQYF	TGTGCCAGCAGCTTTCGGGGACAGGGGCTATACGAGCAGTACTTC
TRBV3-1	TRBJ2-2	many	TRBD1	CASSLGQTGGELFF	TGTGCCAGCAGTCTGGGACAGACGGGCGGGGAGCTGTTTTTT
TRBV24-1	TRBJ2-1	-	-	CATSDPYNEQFF	TGTGCCACCAGTGACCCCTACAATGAGCAGTTCTTC
TRBV28	TRBJ2-7	many	TRBD1	CASSGRGLRFSYEQYF	TGTGCCAGCAGTGGTAGGGGGCTTCGCTTCTCCTACGAGCAGTACTTC
TRBV29-1	TRBJ2-5	-	-	CSVAVGGETQYF	TGCAGCGTTGCCGTGGGGGGAGAGACCCAGTACTTC
TRBV28	TRBJ2-7	few	TRBD1	CASSLGPRDSSYEQYF	TGTGCCAGCAGTTTAGGTCCCCGGGACAGCTCCTACGAGCAGTACTTC
TRBV7-9	TRBJ2-1	many	-	CASSLASYNEQFF	TGTGCCAGCAGTCTCGCCTCCTACAATGAGCAGTTCTTC
TRBV29-1	TRBJ1-1	few	-	CSVVTANTEAFF	TGCAGCGTTGTTACTGCGAACACTGAAGCTTTCTTT
TRBV7-9	TRBJ2-3	many	-	CASRTSTDTQYF	TGTGCCAGCAGAACTAGCACAGATACGCAGTATTTT
TRBV25-1	TRBJ1-3	many	-	CASSDWNGNTIYF	TGTGCCAGCAGTGATTGGAATGGAAACACCATATATTTT
TRBV5-4	TRBJ1-6	few	-	CASSLDSGNSPLHF	TGTGCCAGCAGCTTGGACAGCGGGAATTCACCCCTCCACTTT
TRBV20-1	TRBJ2-7	few	-	CSAKQSGEQYF	TGCAGTGCAAAGCAGAGCGGCGAGCAGTACTTC
TRBV7-9	TRBJ2-7	-	-	CASSSTDREGYEQYF	TGTGCCAGCAGCTCGACCGACAGGGAGGGTTACGAGCAGTACTTC
TRBV19	TRBJ1-5	many	-	CASSPGSSNQPQHF	TGTGCCAGTAGTCCGGGGAGTTCCAATCAGCCCCAGCATTTT
TRBV27	TRBJ1-1	few	-	CTSSYRVWTEAFF	TGTACCAGCAGTTACAGGGTTTGGACTGAAGCTTTCTTT
TRBV6-5	TRBJ2-1	many	TRBD2	CATQGTSGANYNEQFF	TGTGCCACCCAGGGGACTAGCGGGGCAAACTACAATGAGCAGTTCTTC
TRBV5-5	TRBJ1-4	-	-	CASSFLARVGEKLFF	TGTGCCAGCAGCTTTCTCGCCAGGGTAGGGGAAAAACTGTTTTTT
TRBV18	TRBJ1-2	few	TRBD1	CASSSGQGNGYTF	TGTGCCAGCTCATCGGGACAGGGAAATGGCTACACCTTC
TRBV18	TRBJ1-6	many	-	CASSPLQGSSPLHF	TGTGCCAGCTCACCATTACAGGGCAGCTCACCCCTCCACTTT
TRBV9	TRBJ2-3	few	TRBD1	CASSEDPGQGLTDTQYF	TGTGCCAGCAGCGAAGACCCGGGACAGGGGCTCACAGATACGCAGTATTTT
TRBV11-2	TRBJ2-4	-	TRBD2	CASRPQTGGRAKNIQYF	TGTGCCAGCAGGCCCCAGACGGGGGGGCGAGCCAAAAACATTCAGTACTTC
TRBV6-6	TRBJ1-2	many	-	CASSYDGLYGYTF	TGTGCCAGCAGTTACGACGGACTTTATGGCTACACCTTC
TRBV5-4	TRBJ2-5	-	TRBD1	CASSNRDRGASTQYF	TGTGCCAGCAGCAACCGGGACAGGGGGGCAAGTACCCAGTACTTC
TRBV5-1	TRBJ1-1	many	-	CASSATGWGFVEAFF	TGCGCCAGCAGCGCAACAGGGTGGGGATTTGTTGAAGCTTTCTTT
TRBV13	TRBJ1-2	-	TRBD1	CASSFGPGDSNGYTF	TGTGCCAGCAGCTTTGGCCCCGGGGACAGCAATGGCTACACCTTC
TRBV28	TRBJ1-2	many	-	CASTKYPLAIEGYTF	TGTGCCAGCACCAAATATCCTTTGGCTATAGAGGGCTACACCTTC
TRBV19	TRBJ1-5	few	-	CASSIDGGFNQPQHF	TGTGCCAGTAGTATAGATGGGGGCTTCAATCAGCCCCAGCATTTT
TRBV5-1	TRBJ2-7	-	-	CASSALGGAVEQYF	TGCGCCAGCAGCGCCTTAGGGGGGGCGGTCGAGCAGTACTTC
TRBV2	TRBJ1-5	many	-	CASSGEGAKPQHF	TGTGCCAGCAGCGGGGAAGGGGCTAAGCCCCAGCATTTT
TRBV7-8	TRBJ1-5	many	-	CASSPRGGSAQPQHF	TGTGCCAGCAGCCCCCGTGGGGGTAGTGCTCAGCCCCAGCATTTT
TRBV29-1	TRBJ1-5	many	-	CSVAEGSNQPQHF	TGCAGCGTTGCGGAGGGAAGCAATCAGCCCCAGCATTTT
TRBV29-1	TRBJ2-3	-	-	CSGSIRGTDTQYF	TGCAGCGGTTCTATTAGGGGAACAGATACGCAGTATTTT
TRBV14	TRBJ1-2	-	-	CASSSHYGYTF	TGTGCCAGCAGCTCACACTATGGCTACACCTTC
TRBV5-1	TRBJ2-5	many	TRBD2	CASSLANGGAKETQYF	TGCGCCAGCAGCTTGGCGAACGGGGGGGCCAAAGAGACCCAGTACTTC
TRBV7-9	TRBJ1-5	-	-	CASSSDIQGGPQHF	TGTGCCAGCAGCTCCGATATCCAGGGAGGGCCCCAGCATTTT
TRBV11-2	TRBJ2-5	many	-	CASSTLQGQETQYF	TGTGCCAGCAGCACGCTCCAGGGGCAAGAGACCCAGTACTTC
TRBV4-2	TRBJ2-5	-	TRBD2	CASSQDRSSGGGPETQYF	TGTGCCAGCAGCCAAGATCGGAGTAGCGGGGGGGGACCAGAGACCCAGTACTTC
TRBV11-2	TRBJ2-5	-	-	CASSLGTAVRAETQYF	TGTGCCAGCAGCTTAGGTACGGCCGTCCGGGCGGAGACCCAGTACTTC
TRBV6-5	TRBJ1-6	many	-	CASSSRGGGDSPLHF	TGTGCCAGCAGTTCCCGAGGAGGAGGGGATTCACCCCTCCACTTT
TRBV7-2	TRBJ2-2	-	-	CASSFDRASGPGELFF	TGTGCCAGCAGCTTTGACAGGGCTAGCGGCCCCGGGGAGCTGTTTTTT
TRBV28	TRBJ2-6	many	-	CASQGSGANVLTF	TGTGCCAGCCAAGGATCTGGGGCCAACGTCCTGACTTTC
TRBV6-2/TRBV6-3	TRBJ1-5	-	-	CASREGSVGNQPQHF	TGTGCCAGCAGGGAGGGGAGTGTGGGCAATCAGCCCCAGCATTTT
TRBV29-1	TRBJ2-7	-	-	CSARDTVRSEQYF	TGCAGCGCACGGGACACCGTACGCTCCGAGCAGTACTTC
TRBV28	TRBJ1-1	few	-	CASSDWGAGATEAFF	TGTGCCAGCAGCGATTGGGGCGCGGGGGCCACTGAAGCTTTCTTT